The 19 T cell receptor beta chains below all came from one sample that was sequenced in a study of regulatory dendritic cells for organ transplantation (dated by TCRdb to 2015 to 2018). The library relied on the immunoSEQ multiplex PCR assay. In TCRdb, the immuneACCESS table is reduced to in-frame sequences with V and J assigned. These tables do not hold every clone; where another copy was compared, an unresolved V gene accounts for under half, and the others remain unexplained. The sample table records over 8,000 clones; 55% to 75% of these occur just once. Roughly 0.6% of the sample goes to the ten largest clones. Antigen specificity for these receptors is unknown. Sorted T cell subsets were CFSE-labeled and co-cultured for five to six days with allogeneic regulatory or mature dendritic cells at a 1:10 DC:T ratio. The sequenced sample was naive CD4+ T cells from blood cultured with dendritic cells. The sample's cell subset or site label, in plain terms: CD45RA+ naive T cells. Every receptor here comes from a human donor in good health.

This clone was observed once. The chain employs TRBV2 and TRBJ1-1, with no clear D. Trimming removed 6 bases from V and 0 bases from J, with 8 bases in between. Germline CDR1 and CDR2: SNHLY and FYNNEI. This CDR3 has 13 residues. DNA for the CDR3: TGTGCCAGCAGGGGCTCCATGAACACTGAAGCTTTCTTT. It encodes CASRGSMNTEAFF.

The chain combines TRBV9 with TRBJ1-4, with D tentatively TRBD1 (5 bases). The CDR3 contains 16 residues. Trimming shortened V by 0 bases and J by 3 bases, and 12 bases separated the two germline ends. CDR1 is SGDLS and CDR2 is YYNGEE in the germline V gene. DNA for the CDR3: TGTGCCAGCAGCGTAGGAAGTCAGGGCGCTAATGAAAAACTGTTTTTT. This codes for CASSVGSQGANEKLFF.

This clone has only one observation. The chain links TRBV11-2 to TRBJ2-5; D ambiguous. V was clipped by 2 bases and J by 5 bases, with 3 bases between them. This CDR3 spans 11 amino acids. Germline V lookup: CDR1 SGHAT, CDR2 FQNNGV. The CDR3 DNA follows: TGTGCCAGCAGCTTAACTGAGACCCAGTACTTC. Protein product: CASSLTETQYF.

The V call is TRBV5-1, the J call TRBJ1-4; D remains unclear. Germline-derived CDR1 and CDR2 are SGHRS and YFSETQ. This CDR3 has 17 amino acids. V was pared by 4 bases and J by 0 bases, with 16 bases between. The CDR3 DNA is TGCGCCAGCAGCCCTGGACTTCTAGTCACAACTAATGAAAAACTGTTTTTT. It yields the protein CASSPGLLVTTNEKLFF.

CDR3 region: CASSFDSGTYNEQFF. The DNA for the CDR3 is TGTGCCAGCAGCTTTGATAGTGGTACCTACAATGAGCAGTTCTTC. V gene TRBV5-4 combines with J gene TRBJ2-1, with unresolved D. The CDR3 totals 15 residues. In germline, CDR1 is SGHNT, CDR2 YYREEE (reference sequence). Trimming pared 2 bases from V and 2 bases from J, leaving 11 bases between.

The chain employs TRBV19 and TRBJ1-5; D is unresolved. V lost 5 bases to trimming and J lost 0 bases, with 20 bases between them. The CDR3 consists of 18 residues. Germline CDR1 is LNHDA and CDR2 is SQIVND (reference sequence). DNA for the CDR3: TGTGCCAGTAGTCACCCAACGCGGGAGGATTATAGCAATCAGCCCCAGCATTTT. This encodes CASSHPTREDYSNQPQHF.

The chain links TRBV10-3 to TRBJ2-3; 10 bases agree with TRBD1. This CDR3 spans 14 amino acids. After removal of 5 bases from V and 5 bases from J, the junction contained 4 bases not matched to a gene. Per the germline V gene, CDR1 is ENHRY and CDR2 is SYGVKD. The DNA of the CDR3 is TGTGCCATCAGTAGGGACAGGGGTAAAGATACGCAGTATTTT. This encodes CAISRDRGKDTQYF.

The J gene is TRBJ1-6, the V gene TRBV2, with D uncertain. Germline V gives CDR1 SNHLY, CDR2 FYNNEI. Trimming removed 6 bases at V and 10 bases at J, with 16 bases between. This CDR3 has 14 residues. The CDR3 reads CASRTQRGGSPLHF. The CDR3 nucleotides are TGTGCCAGCAGAACACAACGTGGAGGATCACCCCTCCACTTT. The whole variable domain, remainder taken from reference TRBV2 and TRBJ1-6, is EPEVTQTPSHQVTQMGQEVILRCVPISNHLYFYWYRQILGQKVEFLVSFYNNEISEKSEIFDDQFSVERPDGSNFTLKIRSTKLEDSAMYFCASRTQRGGSPLHFGNGTRLTVT.

V usage is TRBV2 and J usage is TRBJ2-2, with 10 bases matching TRBD2. The CDR3 has 16 residues. Trimming removed 5 bases from V and 3 bases from J; junction bases left unmatched: 6. The germline V gene encodes CDR1 SNHLY and CDR2 FYNNEI. Written as DNA, the CDR3 is TGTGCCAGCAGTCCCCGGACTAGCGGCTACACCGGGGAGCTGTTTTTT. Amino acid sequence: CASSPRTSGYTGELFF.

This rearrangement joins TRBV2 to TRBJ2-3, with 8 bases aligning to TRBD2. This CDR3 has 15 amino acids. J lost 6 bases, V lost 4 bases, and 9 bases had no gene match. CDR1 and CDR2 (germline): SNHLY, FYNNEI. The chain's CDR3 is CASSADRGGSDTQYF. As DNA, the CDR3 is TGTGCCAGCAGTGCGGATCGGGGGGGCTCGGATACGCAGTATTTT.

This chain uses TRBV19 with TRBJ2-4; 10 positions agree with TRBD1. The CDR3 runs to 15 residues. Germline V gene sequence: CDR1 LNHDA, CDR2 SQIVND (reference sequence). With V trimmed by 4 bases and J by 4 bases, 4 bases remained unmatched. CDR3 amino acids: CASSNPGQGKNIQYF. CDR3 bases: TGTGCCAGTAGTAATCCGGGACAGGGGAAAAACATTCAGTACTTC.

This chain uses TRBV19 with TRBJ1-1; D might be TRBD1 (6 bases). Germline V gene sequence: CDR1 LNHDA, CDR2 SQIVND (reference sequence). The V gene lost 6 bases and the J gene lost 1 base, with 15 bases spanning the gap. CDR3 size: 15 residues. CDR3 loop: CASSSTGRANTEAFF. The CDR3 nucleotides read TGTGCCAGTAGCTCGACAGGCCGAGCGAACACTGAAGCTTTCTTT.

V is TRBV11-2 and J is TRBJ2-4, with 8 bases lining up with TRBD1. CDR1 is SGHAT, CDR2 FQNNGV, per germline. The V gene end was trimmed by 5 bases and the J gene end by 7 bases; junction bases not matched to a gene: 10. This CDR3 spans 15 amino acids. CDR3 in amino acids: CASSPGQGQRNIQYF. The CDR3 DNA sequence: TGTGCCAGCAGCCCAGGACAGGGTCAAAGGAACATTCAGTACTTC.

Only a few counts were recorded for this clone. The chain uses TRBV6-5 and TRBJ2-2; 7 bases agree with TRBD2. The V and J ends lost 5 bases and 7 bases, in that order; junction bases with no gene match: 7. There are 14 residues in the CDR3. The V gene's germline CDR1 is MNHEY and CDR2 SVGAGI. The DNA of the CDR3 is TGTGCCAGCAGTAGGCGGGACTATCTCGGGGAGCTGTTTTTT. This translates into CASSRRDYLGELFF.

The CDR3: CASSPDRGFYTF. Here the CDR3 DNA reads TGTGCCAGCTCACCGGACAGGGGGTTCTACACCTTC. The V and J genes are TRBV18 and TRBJ1-2, with 10 bases matching TRBD1. Germline V gene data show CDR1 as KGHSH and CDR2 as LQKENI. J was trimmed by 10 bases and V by 3 bases; bases with no gene match: 2. The CDR3 spans 12 residues.

This clone was recorded once. V is TRBV5-1 and J is TRBJ2-7, with 10 bases lining up with TRBD1. The CDR3 runs 13 residues. With V trimmed by 0 bases and J by 9 bases, 3 bases remained unmatched. Per the germline V gene, CDR1 is SGHRS and CDR2 is YFSETQ. The CDR3 protein is CASSLEGTGVQYF. DNA for the CDR3: TGCGCCAGCAGCTTGGAAGGGACAGGGGTGCAGTACTTC.

In its sample, this clone was seen once. The chain combines TRBV6-5 with TRBJ2-5, with D possibly TRBD1 on 5 matching bases. This CDR3 region has 13 residues. The germline CDR1 and CDR2 sequences are MNHEY and SVGAGI. V was clipped by 6 bases and J by 5 bases, with 13 bases between them. The CDR3 sequence: CASRTRVLETQYF. DNA for the CDR3: TGTGCCAGCAGAACCAGGGTTCTGGAGACCCAGTACTTC.

This chain uses TRBV27 with TRBJ2-3; weak D call: TRBD1 (5 bases). The CDR3 has 15 amino acids. The germline V and J ends were trimmed by 1 base and 9 bases, with 17 bases remaining between them. Germline loops: CDR1 MNHEY, CDR2 SMNVEV (reference sequence). This chain's CDR3 is CASSLLWQGRETQYF. In nucleotides, the CDR3 is TGTGCCAGCAGTTTATTATGGCAGGGTAGAGAGACGCAGTATTTT.

This chain links TRBV7-2 with TRBJ2-5; 10 nucleotides match TRBD2. Trimming removed 1 base from V and 4 bases from J; junction bases left unmatched: 6. This CDR3 is 16 amino acids long. Germline CDR1 reads SGHTA; CDR2 reads FQGNSA. CDR3 amino acids: CASSLVASGGLETQYF. The CDR3 DNA reads as TGTGCCAGCAGCTTAGTGGCTAGCGGGGGACTAGAGACCCAGTACTTC.